The 26 T cell receptor beta chains below come from one sample, sequenced in a study of blood T cell repertoires in COVID-19. Here immunoSEQ multiplex PCR was the method, and the copy in TCRdb shows in-frame clones only, minus some. The data hold tens of thousands of clones, with around four fifths observed a single time. The specimen sequenced was peripheral blood. The receptors here all came from a man aged 35 to 55 with acute or convalescent COVID-19.

The chain has TRBV5-1 and TRBJ2-7; D not resolved. Trimming pared 1 base from V and 7 bases from J, leaving 6 bases between. In germline, CDR1 is SGHRS, CDR2 YFSETQ. The CDR3 is 11 amino acids. The CDR3 protein is CASSLPGEQYF. CDR3 nucleotide sequence: TGCGCCAGCAGCTTGCCCGGGGAGCAGTACTTC. The full variable domain, in which reference TRBV5-1 and TRBJ2-7 provide the parts outside the CDR3, is KAGVTQTPRYLIKTRGQQVTLSCSPISGHRSVSWYQQTPGQGLQFLFEYFSETQRNKGNFPGRFSGRQFSNSRSEMNVSTLELGDSALYLCASSLPGEQYFGPGTRLTVT.

The chain joins TRBV27 to TRBJ2-2; 7 nucleotides line up with TRBD1. The CDR3 consists of 18 residues. With V trimmed by 3 bases and J by 0 bases, 10 bases remained unmatched. Germline V gene sequence: CDR1 MNHEY, CDR2 SMNVEV (reference sequence). The CDR3 here is CASSFLAYQGANTGELFF. Here the CDR3 DNA reads TGTGCCAGCAGTTTTTTAGCGTACCAGGGGGCGAACACCGGGGAGCTGTTTTTT.

The chain joins TRBV23-1 to TRBJ2-1, with 9 bases matching TRBD1. TRBV23-1 carries the ORF label, with uncertain function. The CDR3 sequence is 16 residues long. V shed 0 bases, J shed 2 bases, and the junction held 2 bases outside the gene matches. CDR3 bases: TGCGCCAGCAGTCAATCGGGGGACAGGGCCTACAATGAGCAGTTCTTC. Translated: CASSQSGDRAYNEQFF.

This clone appeared once. This chain uses TRBV4-2 with TRBJ2-6; D not resolved. The CDR3 sequence is 16 residues long. The germline gives CDR1 LGHNA, CDR2 YNFKEQ. Trimming shortened V by 0 bases and J by 1 base, and 7 bases separated the two germline ends. The CDR3 here is CASSQDGPSGANVLTF. The DNA for the CDR3 is TGTGCCAGCAGCCAAGATGGGCCTTCTGGGGCCAACGTCCTGACTTTC.

The DNA for the CDR3 is TGTGCCAGCAGCCTCATCCGGGAGACCCAGTACTTC. This sequence encodes CASSLIRETQYF. The chain combines TRBV7-2 with TRBJ2-5; D call uncertain. The CDR3 loop spans 12 amino acids. Trimming stripped 5 bases from V and 5 bases from J, with 9 bases between. Germline CDR1 reads SGHTA; CDR2 reads FQGNSA.

The chain uses TRBV4-1 and TRBJ1-3; TRBD1 matches 8 bases. Germline CDR1 is MGHRA and CDR2 is YSYEKL. V shed 3 bases, J shed 2 bases, and the junction held 6 bases outside the gene matches. This CDR3 has 16 residues. The CDR3 DNA sequence: TGCGCCAGCAGCCACCCAGGACAGGGTCCTGGAAACACCATATATTTT. It codes for CASSHPGQGPGNTIYF.

CDR3 loop: CATRSSLGQDRQFF. CDR3 DNA sequence: TGTGCCACCAGGAGCTCCCTAGGACAGGATCGGCAGTTCTTC. This rearrangement joins TRBV24-1 to TRBJ2-1, with 7 bases lining up with TRBD1. This CDR3 is built from 14 residues. The ends lost 7 bases at V and 12 bases at J; junction bases unmatched: 14. Germline V gene data show CDR1 as KGHDR and CDR2 as SFDVKD.

This chain links TRBV5-1 with TRBJ2-3, with a weak D call TRBD1 (6 bases). CDR1 SGHRS and CDR2 YFSETQ come from the germline V gene. V lost 2 bases and J lost 5, with 9 bases in between. The CDR3 covers 13 residues. CDR3 protein: CASSFQGIDTQYF. CDR3 nucleotide sequence: TGCGCCAGCAGCTTTCAGGGGATAGATACGCAGTATTTT.

The CDR3 coding sequence is TGTGCCAGCAGTTCAACTGCGGGGGCCCACTCCGGGGAGCTGTTTTTT. This translates into CASSSTAGAHSGELFF. The chain carries TRBV28 and TRBJ2-2; D perhaps matches TRBD2 (7 bases). Trimming took off 4 bases at V and 6 bases at J, with 18 bases between the two ends. This CDR3 spans 16 amino acids. Germline CDR1 and CDR2: MDHEN and SYDVKM.

The chain links TRBV20-1 to TRBJ1-4; no firm D call. The germline V gene has CDR1 DFQATT and CDR2 SNEGSKA (reference sequence). Trimming pared 7 bases from V and 13 bases from J, leaving 16 bases between. The CDR3 runs to 11 residues. The CDR3 DNA sequence: TGCAGTGTCCTACTAGGCCCTGGACTGTTTTTT. Protein product: CSVLLGPGLFF.

The chain is built from TRBV27 and TRBJ2-3, with 11 bases lining up with TRBD2. Trimming cost V 5 bases and J 2 bases; bases outside gene matches: 9. This CDR3 has 17 residues. Germline assignment: CDR1 MNHEY and CDR2 SMNVEV (reference sequence). CDR3 protein: CASSLYGTSGDTDTQYF. As DNA, the CDR3 is TGTGCCAGCAGTCTGTACGGGACTAGCGGTGACACAGATACGCAGTATTTT.

V gene TRBV7-2 combines with J gene TRBJ2-5; D possibly corresponds to TRBD2 (6 bases). CDR1 and CDR2 (germline): SGHTA, FQGNSA. CDR3 length: 14 amino acids. The V and J ends lost 3 bases and 3 bases respectively, with 11 bases between them. This CDR3 is CASSFQEGKETQYF. For the CDR3, the DNA is TGTGCCAGCAGCTTCCAGGAGGGAAAAGAGACCCAGTACTTC.

The chain recombines TRBV19 with TRBJ1-1; D is unresolved. This CDR3 is built from 11 residues. Deletions cut 9 bases from V and 7 bases from J, with 12 bases between. CDR1 is LNHDA, CDR2 SQIVND, per germline (reference sequence). The CDR3 spells CARILGSEAFF. CDR3 nucleotides: TGTGCCAGGATATTGGGCAGTGAAGCTTTCTTT.

The chain combines TRBV19 with TRBJ1-2, with D perhaps TRBD1 (5 bases). Germline CDR1 reads LNHDA; CDR2 reads SQIVND (reference sequence). This CDR3 is built from 13 residues. V shed 6 bases and J shed 5 bases, with 13 bases lying between them. CDR3 DNA: TGTGCCAGTAGAGCCGGGACTGCTTATGGCTACACCTTC. The encoded protein is CASRAGTAYGYTF.

The rearrangement links TRBV4-3 to TRBJ2-2; D is ambiguous. There are 15 residues in the CDR3. Looked up from germline, CDR1 is LGHNA and CDR2 is YSLEER. Trimming took off 4 bases at V and 5 bases at J, with 14 bases between the two ends. CDR3 sequence (DNA): TGCGCCAGCAGCCGGCAAGATGACTTTACCGGGGAGCTGTTTTTT. The encoded protein is CASSRQDDFTGELFF.

Notes on this clone: Its ends do not fully match the called genes, so a read error is possible. The chain couples TRBV11-3 to TRBJ2-5, with D unclear. CDR3 length equals 12 residues. Germline CDR1 reads SGHNT; CDR2 reads YENEEA. The CDR3 DNA sequence: TGTGCCAGCAGCATAGACTCAGAGACCCAGTACTTC. Its translation: CASSIDSETQYF.

The rearrangement links TRBV5-1 to TRBJ1-5; 7 bases line up with TRBD1. The CDR3 spans 15 residues. In germline, CDR1 is SGHRS, CDR2 YFSETQ. The trim removed 4 bases at V and 5 bases at J, leaving 9 bases unmatched. The CDR3 loop is CASSRSGTEDQPQHF. CDR3 in DNA: TGCGCCAGCAGCAGGTCCGGGACAGAAGATCAGCCCCAGCATTTT.

CDR3 sequence reads: CASSERGNQPQHF. The CDR3 DNA is TGTGCCAGCAGTGAAAGAGGGAATCAGCCCCAGCATTTT. V usage is TRBV6-1 and J usage is TRBJ1-5, with D uncertain. V lost 2 bases, J lost 4 bases, and 6 bases lay in between. This CDR3 contains 13 residues. Per the germline V gene, CDR1 is MNHNS and CDR2 is SASEGT.

This clone has only one observation. The chain couples TRBV27 to TRBJ1-2, with D possibly TRBD1 on 5 matching bases. CDR1 is MNHEY, CDR2 SMNVEV, per germline (reference sequence). Trimming cost V 6 bases and J 2 bases, with 16 bases left between them. This CDR3 comprises 15 residues. The chain's CDR3 is CASSGLGLGNYGYTF. The DNA for the CDR3 is TGTGCCAGCAGCGGATTGGGGCTGGGGAACTATGGCTACACCTTC.

This chain uses TRBV29-1 with TRBJ1-2; TRBD1 is a possible D gene (5 bases). The CDR3 totals 13 residues. CDR1 and CDR2 (germline): SQVTM, ANQGSEA. Trimming removed 6 bases from V and 3 bases from J, with 14 bases in between. CDR3 bases: TGCAGCGTCCCTAAGACAGAAGACTATGGCTACACCTTC. Protein: CSVPKTEDYGYTF. Combining the CDR3 with reference TRBV29-1 and TRBJ1-2 gives the whole variable domain SAVISQKPSRDICQRGTSLTIQCQVDSQVTMMFWYRQQPGQSLTLIATANQGSEATYESGFVIDKFPISRPNLTFSTLTVSNMSPEDSSIYLCSVPKTEDYGYTFGSGTRLTVV.

The chain joins TRBV6-5 to TRBJ1-4; D gene uncertain. The CDR3 spans 14 residues. V gave up 6 bases and J gave up 2 bases, with 10 bases separating them. Germline V CDR1 and CDR2: MNHEY, SVGAGI. CDR3 sequence reads: CASSPTPTNEKLFF. The CDR3 region has the DNA TGTGCCAGCAGCCCGACACCTACTAATGAAAAACTGTTTTTT.

The chain combines TRBV19 with TRBJ1-5, with no clear D. The CDR3 is 13 amino acids. The ends were cut back, 3 bases at V and 4 bases at J, with 7 bases in the middle. The germline V gene has CDR1 LNHDA and CDR2 SQIVND (reference sequence). The CDR3 nucleotides are TGTGCCAGTAGTATCGGAGGGAATCAGCCCCAGCATTTT. Translating gives CASSIGGNQPQHF. The whole variable domain, filled in from reference TRBV19 and TRBJ1-5, reads DGGITQSPKYLFRKEGQNVTLSCEQNLNHDAMYWYRQDPGQGLRLIYYSQIVNDFQKGDIAEGYSVSREKKESFPLTVTSAQKNPTAFYLCASSIGGNQPQHFGDGTRLSIL.

The chain couples TRBV7-2 to TRBJ1-5, with unresolved D. CDR1 and CDR2 (germline): SGHTA, FQGNSA. CDR3 length: 15 amino acids. The V and J ends lost 4 bases and 13 bases respectively, with 23 bases between them. The CDR3 spells CASSSQPLAQTEQHF. CDR3 DNA: TGTGCCAGCAGCTCCCAACCCCTAGCACAAACCGAGCAGCATTTT.

This clone was observed a single time. The chain joins TRBV4-1 to TRBJ2-5; 7 bases are shared with TRBD2. The CDR3 contains 14 residues. The ends lost 4 bases at V and 2 bases at J; junction bases unmatched: 4. Looked up from germline, CDR1 is MGHRA and CDR2 is YSYEKL. CDR3 sequence (DNA): TGCGCCAGCAGCCCAGCGGGGATACAAGAGACCCAGTACTTC. Its translation: CASSPAGIQETQYF.

CDR3 sequence: CASSYRQGITEAFF. CDR3 sequence (DNA): TGTGCCAGCAGCTATCGACAGGGTATCACTGAAGCTTTCTTT. The genes are TRBV5-8 and TRBJ1-1; 7 bases match TRBD1. Germline values: CDR1 SGHTS, CDR2 YDEGEE. This CDR3 is 14 amino acids long. With V trimmed by 3 bases and J by 4 bases, 6 bases remained unmatched.

This clone appeared a few times. The V gene is TRBV29-1, the J gene TRBJ2-7; 7 bases match TRBD2. Unmatched junction bases numbered 6, after V lost 5 bases and J lost 2 bases. The CDR3 runs 13 residues. Germline CDR1 is SQVTM and CDR2 is ANQGSEA. CDR3 bases: TGCAGCGTTTTTACTAGCGAAGCCTACGAGCAGTACTTC. Its protein is CSVFTSEAYEQYF.